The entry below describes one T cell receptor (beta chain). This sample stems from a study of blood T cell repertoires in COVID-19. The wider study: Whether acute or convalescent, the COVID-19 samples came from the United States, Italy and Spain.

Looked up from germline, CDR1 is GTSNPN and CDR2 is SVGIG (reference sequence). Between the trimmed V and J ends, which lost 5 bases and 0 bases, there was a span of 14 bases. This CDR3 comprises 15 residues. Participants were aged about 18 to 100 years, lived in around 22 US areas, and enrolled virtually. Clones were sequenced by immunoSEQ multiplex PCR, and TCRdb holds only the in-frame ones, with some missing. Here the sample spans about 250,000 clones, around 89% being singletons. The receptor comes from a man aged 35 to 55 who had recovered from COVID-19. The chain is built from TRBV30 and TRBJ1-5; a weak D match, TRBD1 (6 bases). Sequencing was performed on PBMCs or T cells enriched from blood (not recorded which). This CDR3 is CAWEGGTGSNQPQHF. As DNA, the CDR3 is TGTGCCTGGGAGGGGGGGACTGGTAGCAATCAGCCCCAGCATTTT.